This TCR beta chain derives from a study of T cells in localized non-small cell lung cancer. Whole-study findings and limits: The study sequenced only one region of the tumor. As a result, intratumor heterogeneity could not be excluded and remains possible.

The germline gives CDR1 LGHNA, CDR2 YSLEER. Trimming at V came to 5 bases and at J to 5 bases, leaving 9 bases not matched to a gene. CDR3 length equals 15 residues. Only in-frame clones appear in the TCRdb table, and some are missing; sequencing was by immunoSEQ multiplex PCR. The table records roughly 38,000 clones, 85% to 90% of them present only once. Concerning this clone itself: Antigen specificity is unknown.

The chain links TRBV4-3 to TRBJ2-3; 8 positions match TRBD2. This material consisted of peripheral blood, taken before any cancer treatment. The sequence was collected from a female donor over 55 with stage I squamous cell lung carcinoma. The DNA of the CDR3 is TGCGCCAGCAGCTTTAGCGGGAACAGTGGAGATACGCAGTATTTT. This sequence encodes CASSFSGNSGDTQYF.